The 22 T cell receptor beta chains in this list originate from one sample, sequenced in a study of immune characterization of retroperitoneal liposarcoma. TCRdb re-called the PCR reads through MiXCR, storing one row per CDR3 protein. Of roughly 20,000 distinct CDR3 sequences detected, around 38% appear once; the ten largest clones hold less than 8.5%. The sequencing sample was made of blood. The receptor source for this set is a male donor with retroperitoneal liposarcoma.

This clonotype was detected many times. This chain's CDR3 is CASSENSGYEQYF. DNA for the CDR3: TGTGCCAGCAGTGAAAACTCTGGCTACGAGCAGTACTTC. The chain is built from TRBV6-1 and TRBJ2-1; no reliable D call. The DNA matches TRBJ2-7 better at its end, which makes the J call doubtful. The CDR3 covers 13 residues. Germline V gives CDR1 MNHNS, CDR2 SASEGT.

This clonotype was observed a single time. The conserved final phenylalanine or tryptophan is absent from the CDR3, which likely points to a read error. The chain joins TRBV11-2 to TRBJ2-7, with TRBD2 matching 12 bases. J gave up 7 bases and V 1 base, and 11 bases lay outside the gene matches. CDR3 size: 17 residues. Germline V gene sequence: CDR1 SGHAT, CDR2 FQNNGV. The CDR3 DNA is TGTGCCAGCAGCTTAGTCCTTCTAGCGGGGGGGGGGAATGAGCAGTACTTG. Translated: CASSLVLLAGGGNEQYL.

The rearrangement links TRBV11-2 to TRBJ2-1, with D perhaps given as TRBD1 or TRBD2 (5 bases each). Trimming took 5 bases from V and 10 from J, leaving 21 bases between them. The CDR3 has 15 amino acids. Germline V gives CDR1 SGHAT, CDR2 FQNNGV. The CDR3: CASSPGTASSYEQFF. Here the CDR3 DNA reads TGTGCCAGCAGCCCCGGGACGGCAAGCTCCTACGAGCAGTTCTTC.

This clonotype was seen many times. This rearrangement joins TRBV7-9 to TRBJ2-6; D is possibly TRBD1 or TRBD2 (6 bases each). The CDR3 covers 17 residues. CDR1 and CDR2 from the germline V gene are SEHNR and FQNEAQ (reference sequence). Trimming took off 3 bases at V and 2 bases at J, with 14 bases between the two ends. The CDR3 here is CASSLSSGGAGANVLTF. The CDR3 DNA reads TGTGCCAGCAGCTTGTCATCCGGGGGCGCTGGGGCCAACGTCCTGACTTTC.

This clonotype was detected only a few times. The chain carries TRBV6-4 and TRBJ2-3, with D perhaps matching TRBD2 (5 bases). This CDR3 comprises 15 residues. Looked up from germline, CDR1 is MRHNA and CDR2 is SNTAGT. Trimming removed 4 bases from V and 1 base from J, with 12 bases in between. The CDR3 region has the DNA TGTGCCAGCAGTGTTAATCTCGGGGGCACAGATACGCAGTATTTT. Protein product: CASSVNLGGTDTQYF.

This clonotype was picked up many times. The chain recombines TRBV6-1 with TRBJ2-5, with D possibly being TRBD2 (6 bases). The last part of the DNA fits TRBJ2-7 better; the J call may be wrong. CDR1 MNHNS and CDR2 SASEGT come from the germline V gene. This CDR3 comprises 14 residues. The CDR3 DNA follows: TGTGCCAGCAGGGGGGGTTCGGGCCTGTACGAGCAGTACTTC. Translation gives CASRGGSGLYEQYF.

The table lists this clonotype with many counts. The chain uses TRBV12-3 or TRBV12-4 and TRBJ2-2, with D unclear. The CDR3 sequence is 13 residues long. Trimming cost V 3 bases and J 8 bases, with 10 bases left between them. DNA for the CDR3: TGTGCCAGCAGTTTTCCCGGATTTGGGGAGCTGTTTTTT. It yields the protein CASSFPGFGELFF.

For the CDR3, the DNA is TGTGCCAGCAGTTTATCGGCGGTCTACGAGCAGTACTTC. It is translated as CASSLSAVYEQYF. The rearrangement joins TRBV27 to TRBJ2-3; D not certain. The J call may be in error: the DNA end matches TRBJ2-7 better. The CDR3 loop spans 13 amino acids. In germline, CDR1 is MNHEY, CDR2 SMNVEV (reference sequence).

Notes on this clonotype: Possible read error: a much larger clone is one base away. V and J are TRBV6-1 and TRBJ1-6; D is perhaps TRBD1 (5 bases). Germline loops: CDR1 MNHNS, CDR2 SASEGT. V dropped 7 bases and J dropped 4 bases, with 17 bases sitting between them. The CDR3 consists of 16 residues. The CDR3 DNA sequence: TGTGCCAGCACCAAAAAGAGCGACAGATATAATTCACCCCTCCACTTT. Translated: CASTKKSDRYNSPLHF.

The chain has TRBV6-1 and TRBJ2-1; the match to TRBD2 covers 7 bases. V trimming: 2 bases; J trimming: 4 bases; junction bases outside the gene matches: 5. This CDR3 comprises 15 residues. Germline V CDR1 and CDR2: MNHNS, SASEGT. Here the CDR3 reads CASSELGGSYNEQFF. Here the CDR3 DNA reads TGTGCCAGCAGTGAACTGGGCGGGAGTTACAATGAGCAGTTCTTC.

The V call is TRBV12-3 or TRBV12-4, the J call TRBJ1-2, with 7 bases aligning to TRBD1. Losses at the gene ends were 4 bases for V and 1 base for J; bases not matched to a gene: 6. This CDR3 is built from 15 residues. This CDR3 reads CASSSRDRINYGYTF. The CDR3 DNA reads TGTGCCAGCAGTTCCCGGGACAGAATTAACTATGGCTACACCTTC.

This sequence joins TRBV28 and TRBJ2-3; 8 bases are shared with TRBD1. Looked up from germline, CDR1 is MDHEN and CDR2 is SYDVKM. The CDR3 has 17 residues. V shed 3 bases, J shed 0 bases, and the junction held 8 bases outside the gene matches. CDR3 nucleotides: TGTGCCAGCAGTTTTCCGACAGGGGAGTTTAGCACAGATACGCAGTATTTT. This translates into CASSFPTGEFSTDTQYF.

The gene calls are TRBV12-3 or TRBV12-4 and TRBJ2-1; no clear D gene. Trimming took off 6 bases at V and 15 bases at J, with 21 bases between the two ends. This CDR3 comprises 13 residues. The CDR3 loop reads CASSFGRVSAWFF. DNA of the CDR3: TGTGCCAGCAGCTTCGGACGGGTCTCGGCATGGTTCTTC.

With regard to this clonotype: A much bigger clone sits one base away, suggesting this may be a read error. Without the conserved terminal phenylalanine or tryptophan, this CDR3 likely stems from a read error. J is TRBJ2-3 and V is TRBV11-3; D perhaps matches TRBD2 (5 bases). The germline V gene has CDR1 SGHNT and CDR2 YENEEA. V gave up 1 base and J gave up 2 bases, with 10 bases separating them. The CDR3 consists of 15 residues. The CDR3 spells CASSLVVGDTDTQYC. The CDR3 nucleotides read TGTGCCAGCAGCTTAGTTGTCGGGGACACAGATACGCAGTATTGT.

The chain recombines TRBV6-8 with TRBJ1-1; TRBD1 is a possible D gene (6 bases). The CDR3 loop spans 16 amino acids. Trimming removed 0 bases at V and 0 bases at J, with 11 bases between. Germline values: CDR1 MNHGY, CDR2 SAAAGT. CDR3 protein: CASSYSRGSMNTEAFF. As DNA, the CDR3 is TGTGCCAGCAGTTACTCGAGGGGGAGCATGAACACTGAAGCTTTCTTT.

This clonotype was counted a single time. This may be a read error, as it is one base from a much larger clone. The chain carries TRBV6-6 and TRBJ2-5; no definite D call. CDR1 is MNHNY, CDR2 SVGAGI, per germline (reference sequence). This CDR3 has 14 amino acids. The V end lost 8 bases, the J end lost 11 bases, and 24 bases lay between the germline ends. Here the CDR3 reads CASGPRRNYNEQYF. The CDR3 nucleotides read TGTGCCAGCGGTCCTCGCCGAAACTACAATGAGCAGTACTTC.

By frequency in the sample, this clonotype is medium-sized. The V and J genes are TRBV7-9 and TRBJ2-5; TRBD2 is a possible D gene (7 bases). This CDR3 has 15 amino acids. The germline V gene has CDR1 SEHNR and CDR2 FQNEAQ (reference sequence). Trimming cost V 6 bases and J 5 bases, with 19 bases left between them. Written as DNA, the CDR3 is TGTGCCAGCAGTAAAGGGGGGGCTTTCAAGGAGACCCAGTACTTC. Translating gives CASSKGGAFKETQYF.

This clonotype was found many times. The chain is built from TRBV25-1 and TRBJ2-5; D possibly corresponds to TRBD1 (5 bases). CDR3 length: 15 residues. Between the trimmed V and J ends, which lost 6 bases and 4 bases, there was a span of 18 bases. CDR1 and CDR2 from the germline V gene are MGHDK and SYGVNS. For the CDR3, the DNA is TGTGCCAGCAGCGTAAAAGGGGCAGTGGGAGAGACCCAGTACTTC. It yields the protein CASSVKGAVGETQYF.

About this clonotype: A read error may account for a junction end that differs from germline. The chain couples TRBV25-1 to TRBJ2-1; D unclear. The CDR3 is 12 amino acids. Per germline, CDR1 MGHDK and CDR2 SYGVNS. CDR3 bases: TGTGTCAGCAGTGAAGGTCAGCTTGAGCAGTTCTTC. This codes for CVSSEGQLEQFF.

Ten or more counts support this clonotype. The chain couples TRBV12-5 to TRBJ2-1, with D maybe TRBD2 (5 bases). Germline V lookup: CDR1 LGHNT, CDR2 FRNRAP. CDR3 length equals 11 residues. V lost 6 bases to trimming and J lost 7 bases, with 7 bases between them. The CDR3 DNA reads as TGTGCTAGTGGGGACTTGAATGAGCAGTTCTTC. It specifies CASGDLNEQFF.

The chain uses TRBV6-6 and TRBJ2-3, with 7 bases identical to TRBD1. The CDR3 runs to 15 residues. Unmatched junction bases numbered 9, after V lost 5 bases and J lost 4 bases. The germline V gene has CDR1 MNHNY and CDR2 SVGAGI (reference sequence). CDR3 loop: CASSGETGSSDTQYF. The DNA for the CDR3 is TGTGCCAGCAGTGGGGAGACAGGGAGTTCAGATACGCAGTATTTT.

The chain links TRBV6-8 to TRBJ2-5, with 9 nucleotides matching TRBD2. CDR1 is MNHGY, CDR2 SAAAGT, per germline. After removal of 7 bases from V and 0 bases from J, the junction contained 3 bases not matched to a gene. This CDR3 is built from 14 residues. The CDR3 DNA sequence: TGTGCCAGCATGCGGGGGGGGTACCAAGAGACCCAGTACTTC. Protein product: CASMRGGYQETQYF.